Listed below are T cell receptor beta chains from one sample, sequenced in a study of T cell responses to AZD1222 COVID-19 vaccine. The table came from immunoSEQ multiplex PCR; TCRdb's copy has only in-frame clones and leaves some out. The data contain about 170,000 clones, approximately 93% of them singletons. Sequencing used peripheral blood, obtained on day 0 of AZD1222 vaccination. All receptors come from an adult in good health. CDR3s include the opening cysteine and the closing phenylalanine or tryptophan. D genes are given only for firm matches. Expanded clones get a size class; other rows say once, few or many, or leave the size out.

d_call j_call v_call clone_size cdr3_nt cdr3_aa
TRBD2 TRBJ2-1 TRBV3-1/TRBV3-2 NA TGTGCCAGCAGCACTATAGCGGGAGGGGGAAATGAGCAGTTCTTC CASSTIAGGGNEQFF
NA TRBJ1-2 TRBV14 NA TGTGCCAGCAGCCAAGATGCCCTTAGGGCTGGCGAAGGCTACACCTTC CASSQDALRAGEGYTF
TRBD1 TRBJ2-7 TRBV6-5 NA TGTGCCAGCAGTAGGGACAGGGTTACCTACGAGCAGTACTTC CASSRDRVTYEQYF
TRBD1 TRBJ1-1 TRBV5-8 NA TGTGCCAGCAGCCATGACAGGGCACTGAACACTGAAGCTTTCTTT CASSHDRALNTEAFF
NA TRBJ2-5 TRBV18 NA TGTGCCAGCTCACCAACGGAGACCCAGTACTTC CASSPTETQYF
TRBD1 TRBJ2-7 TRBV4-1 NA TGCGCCAGCAGCCGAGGGACAGGGGCCCACGAGCAGTACTTC CASSRGTGAHEQYF
NA TRBJ1-4 TRBV6-1 NA TGTGCCAGCAGTGCACACCCGGGGCGCACTAATGAAAAACTGTTTTTT CASSAHPGRTNEKLFF
TRBD2 TRBJ2-7 TRBV30 NA TGTGCCTGGGGGGGGAGGGGACCAAAGCAGTACTTC CAWGGRGPKQYF
NA TRBJ1-5 TRBV4-2 NA TGTGCCAGCAGCCCGACAGCGGGGATCGCTCAGCCCCAGCATTTT CASSPTAGIAQPQHF
NA TRBJ2-1 TRBV2 NA TGTGCCAGCAGGGGGACTGGCAATGAGCAGTTCTTC CASRGTGNEQFF
TRBD2 TRBJ2-5 TRBV12-5 NA TGTGCTAGTGGACCTAGCGGTCAAGAGACCCAGTACTTC CASGPSGQETQYF
TRBD2 TRBJ2-7 TRBV19 NA TGTGCCAGTACCGGACTAGAGGTCTACGAGCAGTACTTC CASTGLEVYEQYF
TRBD2 TRBJ2-7 TRBV29-1 NA TGCAGCGTTGAAATTGTACTAGCGGGGTCCTACGAGCAGTACTTC CSVEIVLAGSYEQYF
TRBD1 TRBJ1-2 TRBV3-1/TRBV3-2 NA TGTGCCAGCAGCCAGGTGACAGGGTTAGCTCATGGCTACACCTTC CASSQVTGLAHGYTF
NA TRBJ1-2 TRBV11-2 NA TGTGCCAGCAGCTTTTCGAGTTCGGCTTCGCACTTAGAGGGCTACACCTTC CASSFSSSASHLEGYTF
TRBD1 TRBJ2-1 TRBV6-4 once TGTGCCAGCAGTGACTCGAGACAGGGATCGGATGAGCAGTTCTTC CASSDSRQGSDEQFF
TRBD1 TRBJ2-5 TRBV6-5 once TGTGCCAGCAGTTACTCGTCTGGGACAGGGGAGACCCAGTACTTC CASSYSSGTGETQYF
NA TRBJ2-1 TRBV7-9 NA TGTGCCAGCAGCTTAGCGGAATTCGGTGAGCAGTTCTTC CASSLAEFGEQFF
NA TRBJ1-2 TRBV7-9 NA TGTGCCAGCAGCTTGGGGGCTGGGTATGGCTACACCTTC CASSLGAGYGYTF
NA TRBJ1-3 TRBV5-4 NA TGTGCCAGCAGCTTGTACTCAGGCTCTGGAAACACCATATATTTT CASSLYSGSGNTIYF
NA TRBJ2-1 TRBV3-1/TRBV3-2 NA TGTGCCAGCAGCCAAGGCGGGGTGGGGGCTTGGATCTTC CASSQGGVGAWIF
TRBD1 TRBJ1-4 TRBV27 once TGTGCCAGCACGGGGAGGGGGCTTGAAAAACTGTTTTTT CASTGRGLEKLFF
TRBD2 TRBJ2-7 TRBV4-2 NA TGTGCCAGCAGCCAAGATCCACGGCTGCGTGGGACTAGCGGGAACTACGAGCAGTACTTC CASSQDPRLRGTSGNYEQYF
NA TRBJ1-5 TRBV12-3/TRBV12-4 NA TGTGCCAGCAGTTTGAACAGGGATCAGCCCCAGCATTTT CASSLNRDQPQHF
NA TRBJ1-4 TRBV19 NA TGTGCCAGCTCCCAGGAGGGGAGGGGAGACGAAAAACTGTTTTTT CASSQEGRGDEKLFF
TRBD1 TRBJ1-1 TRBV10-3 NA TGTGCCATCAGTAACCGGGACAGTGAAGCTTTCTTT CAISNRDSEAFF
TRBD1 TRBJ1-1 TRBV27 few TGTGCCAGCAGTTCCCCAGGACAGGGGCGGTCTGAAGCTTTCTTT CASSSPGQGRSEAFF
TRBD1 TRBJ2-7 TRBV19 NA TGTGCCAGTAGTATTGACGGGACAGGGATCTCCGAGCAGTACTTC CASSIDGTGISEQYF
NA TRBJ1-3 TRBV7-9 NA TGTGCCAGTTTAGGGTTCTCTGGAAACACCATATATTTT CASLGFSGNTIYF
NA TRBJ1-1 TRBV21-1 NA TGTGCCAGGAGGCAAAGTGGGTGGAATCGAGGTTTTAACACTGAAGCTTTCTTT CARRQSGWNRGFNTEAFF
NA TRBJ1-1 TRBV2 NA TGTGCCAGCAGTGCGTTTAGAGAGATGAACACTGAAGCTTTCTTT CASSAFREMNTEAFF
NA TRBJ1-1 TRBV28 NA TGTGCCAGCAGTTTCGTACAGATGAACACTGAAGCTTTCTTT CASSFVQMNTEAFF
NA TRBJ1-3 TRBV27 NA TGTGCCAGCAGTTTATCGGGCGGGGGACCTTCTGGAAACACCATATATTTT CASSLSGGGPSGNTIYF
TRBD1 TRBJ1-4 TRBV5-1 NA TGCGCCAGCAGCTCCGAGGTGGCAGGGGGAGGAGAAAAACTGTTTTTT CASSSEVAGGGEKLFF
NA TRBJ2-3 TRBV5-6 once TGTGCCAGCAGCTCAATAGACAGCACAGATACGCAGTATTTT CASSSIDSTDTQYF
NA TRBJ1-3 TRBV29-1 NA TGCAGCGCCGCCCGGGACATCTCTGGAAACACCATATATTTT CSAARDISGNTIYF
TRBD1 TRBJ1-5 TRBV18 many TGTGCCAGCTCACCATCGGACAGGGGAAATCAGCCCCAGCATTTT CASSPSDRGNQPQHF
NA TRBJ1-3 TRBV6-5 NA TGTGCCAGCAGTTACTACATCCCCATCTCTGGAAACACCATATATTTT CASSYYIPISGNTIYF
NA TRBJ2-3 TRBV6-5 NA TGTGCCAGCAGGGAGGGCCCGGACAGCACAGATACGCAGTATTTT CASREGPDSTDTQYF
TRBD1 TRBJ1-2 TRBV5-1 NA TGCGCCAGCAGCTTGAGGACAGGTGTTAGCTACACCTTC CASSLRTGVSYTF
NA TRBJ2-7 TRBV6-5 NA TGTGCCAGCAGTTACTCGCCGAGCTCCTACGAGCAGTACTTC CASSYSPSSYEQYF
NA TRBJ2-5 TRBV5-1 NA TGCGCCAGCAGCCCCGATAGCGGTTGGGGTCGGGAGACCCAGTACTTC CASSPDSGWGRETQYF
TRBD1 TRBJ2-4 TRBV6-1 NA TGTGCCAGCAGTGAACTACAGGGGCAAAACATTCAGTACTTC CASSELQGQNIQYF
NA TRBJ2-3 TRBV10-1 NA TGCGCCAGCACAGCCGGGACAACAGATACGCAGTATTTT CASTAGTTDTQYF
NA TRBJ1-5 TRBV10-2 once TGCGCCAGCAGTGAGTCTCCTTTCCGGGGCGAGGAAAGCAATCAGCCCCAGCATTTT CASSESPFRGEESNQPQHF
NA TRBJ1-2 TRBV3-1/TRBV3-2 NA TGTGCCAGCAGCCAGGGGGGGCAGGGGCATTACACCTTC CASSQGGQGHYTF
TRBD1 TRBJ2-7 TRBV7-8 NA TGTGCCAGCAGCAAGGGGACAGCGATCGAGCAGTACTTC CASSKGTAIEQYF
NA TRBJ1-1 TRBV6-5 NA TGTGCCAGCAGTTGGAGCAGCGAGACTGAAGCTTTCTTT CASSWSSETEAFF
NA TRBJ1-2 TRBV6-5 NA TGTGCCAGCAGTTACTCGGTCGAAGGGAACTATGGCTACACCTTC CASSYSVEGNYGYTF
TRBD1 TRBJ1-2 TRBV19 NA TGTGCCAGTAAGACACAGGGGGTTGGCTACACCTTC CASKTQGVGYTF
TRBD1 TRBJ2-7 TRBV5-1 NA TGCGCCAGCAGCCTAACGACAGGGGGGCCCTACGAGCAGTACTTC CASSLTTGGPYEQYF
NA TRBJ2-3 TRBV7-9 NA TGTGCCAGCAGCTTGTGGCGGGACGAGGGAGATACGCAGTATTTT CASSLWRDEGDTQYF
NA TRBJ2-2 TRBV3-1/TRBV3-2 NA TGTGCCAGCAGGCAAGGCCTCTTGGGCGGGGCGAACACCGGGGAGCTGTTTTTT CASRQGLLGGANTGELFF
NA TRBJ2-4 TRBV10-1 NA TGCGCCAGCAGTGGTGACAGAGCCTCATGGTACTTC CASSGDRASWYF
NA TRBJ1-1 TRBV2 NA TGTGCCAGCAGTGAACCCGCAGGAGGAAACACTGAAGCTTTCTTT CASSEPAGGNTEAFF
NA TRBJ1-1 TRBV19 NA TGTGCCAGTAGTAGCCAGGCGACGAACACTGAAGCTTTCTTT CASSSQATNTEAFF
TRBD1 TRBJ1-1 TRBV11-2 NA TGTGCCAGCAGCTTAGATTCCAGGGGGTGGGTCGCTGAAGCTTTCTTT CASSLDSRGWVAEAFF